This T cell receptor (beta chain) was sequenced for a study of T-cell memory formation after mild COVID-19. The overall study: The two donors had largely donor-specific TCR clusters. Whole-study results and caveats: Among CD4+ contracting clones, most were CM and EM, and CD8+ ones EMRA. That cross-reactive memory joined was suggested by some responding clones appearing in pre-infection memory. Among clones peaking at day 37 in the second wave, SARS-CoV-2 specificity remained unconfirmed.

As to this clonotype: Its antigen is still unknown.

Each CDR3 protein gets one entry after TCRdb re-called the 5' RACE reads with MiXCR. Here the sample spans approximately 440,000 distinct CDR3 sequences, around 20% being singletons. V lost 5 bases to trimming and J lost 4 bases, with 21 bases between them. The germline V gene encodes CDR1 SQVTM and CDR2 ANQGSEA. This CDR3 spans 15 amino acids. The TCR sequence derives from an adult woman who had mild COVID-19 (a few samples of this study predate the infection). Cell type and time point are not known. The chain recombines TRBV29-1 with TRBJ2-7, with D perhaps TRBD2 (7 bases). Input material: PBMCs or a T cell subset sorted from them (not recorded which). DNA of the CDR3: TGCAGCGTTTACGGAGGGGGGGTCGGTGCGTACGAGCAGTACTTC. Protein sequence: CSVYGGGVGAYEQYF.